The T cell receptor (beta chain) described here comes from a study of blood T cell repertoires in COVID-19. Study-wide context: Acute and convalescent COVID-19 samples came from the United States, Italy and Spain. PBMCs, B-cell-depleted T cells, or T cells provided the cDNA or gDNA that made up the material.

Trimming took 6 bases from V and 4 from J, leaving 21 bases between them. Germline CDR1 LNHDA, CDR2 SQIVND (reference sequence). The CDR3 has 16 residues. Study processing details: Reference gene primer amplification gave nucleated cell count estimates. Profiled with immunoSEQ multiplex PCR; TCRdb holds only in-frame clones, not every one. That table supplies the V and J calls and clone size; D and trimming were determined from the DNA. The sample has approximately 230,000 clones; 79% are singletons. This clone was detected a few times. The rearrangement links TRBV19 to TRBJ1-1, with D possibly being TRBD1 (5 bases). Sample: peripheral blood. This clonotype was sampled from a middle-aged woman with active or convalescent COVID-19. The CDR3 loop is CASRTPRRVGGTEAFF. The DNA for the CDR3 is TGTGCCAGTAGAACCCCACGACGGGTGGGGGGCACTGAAGCTTTCTTT.